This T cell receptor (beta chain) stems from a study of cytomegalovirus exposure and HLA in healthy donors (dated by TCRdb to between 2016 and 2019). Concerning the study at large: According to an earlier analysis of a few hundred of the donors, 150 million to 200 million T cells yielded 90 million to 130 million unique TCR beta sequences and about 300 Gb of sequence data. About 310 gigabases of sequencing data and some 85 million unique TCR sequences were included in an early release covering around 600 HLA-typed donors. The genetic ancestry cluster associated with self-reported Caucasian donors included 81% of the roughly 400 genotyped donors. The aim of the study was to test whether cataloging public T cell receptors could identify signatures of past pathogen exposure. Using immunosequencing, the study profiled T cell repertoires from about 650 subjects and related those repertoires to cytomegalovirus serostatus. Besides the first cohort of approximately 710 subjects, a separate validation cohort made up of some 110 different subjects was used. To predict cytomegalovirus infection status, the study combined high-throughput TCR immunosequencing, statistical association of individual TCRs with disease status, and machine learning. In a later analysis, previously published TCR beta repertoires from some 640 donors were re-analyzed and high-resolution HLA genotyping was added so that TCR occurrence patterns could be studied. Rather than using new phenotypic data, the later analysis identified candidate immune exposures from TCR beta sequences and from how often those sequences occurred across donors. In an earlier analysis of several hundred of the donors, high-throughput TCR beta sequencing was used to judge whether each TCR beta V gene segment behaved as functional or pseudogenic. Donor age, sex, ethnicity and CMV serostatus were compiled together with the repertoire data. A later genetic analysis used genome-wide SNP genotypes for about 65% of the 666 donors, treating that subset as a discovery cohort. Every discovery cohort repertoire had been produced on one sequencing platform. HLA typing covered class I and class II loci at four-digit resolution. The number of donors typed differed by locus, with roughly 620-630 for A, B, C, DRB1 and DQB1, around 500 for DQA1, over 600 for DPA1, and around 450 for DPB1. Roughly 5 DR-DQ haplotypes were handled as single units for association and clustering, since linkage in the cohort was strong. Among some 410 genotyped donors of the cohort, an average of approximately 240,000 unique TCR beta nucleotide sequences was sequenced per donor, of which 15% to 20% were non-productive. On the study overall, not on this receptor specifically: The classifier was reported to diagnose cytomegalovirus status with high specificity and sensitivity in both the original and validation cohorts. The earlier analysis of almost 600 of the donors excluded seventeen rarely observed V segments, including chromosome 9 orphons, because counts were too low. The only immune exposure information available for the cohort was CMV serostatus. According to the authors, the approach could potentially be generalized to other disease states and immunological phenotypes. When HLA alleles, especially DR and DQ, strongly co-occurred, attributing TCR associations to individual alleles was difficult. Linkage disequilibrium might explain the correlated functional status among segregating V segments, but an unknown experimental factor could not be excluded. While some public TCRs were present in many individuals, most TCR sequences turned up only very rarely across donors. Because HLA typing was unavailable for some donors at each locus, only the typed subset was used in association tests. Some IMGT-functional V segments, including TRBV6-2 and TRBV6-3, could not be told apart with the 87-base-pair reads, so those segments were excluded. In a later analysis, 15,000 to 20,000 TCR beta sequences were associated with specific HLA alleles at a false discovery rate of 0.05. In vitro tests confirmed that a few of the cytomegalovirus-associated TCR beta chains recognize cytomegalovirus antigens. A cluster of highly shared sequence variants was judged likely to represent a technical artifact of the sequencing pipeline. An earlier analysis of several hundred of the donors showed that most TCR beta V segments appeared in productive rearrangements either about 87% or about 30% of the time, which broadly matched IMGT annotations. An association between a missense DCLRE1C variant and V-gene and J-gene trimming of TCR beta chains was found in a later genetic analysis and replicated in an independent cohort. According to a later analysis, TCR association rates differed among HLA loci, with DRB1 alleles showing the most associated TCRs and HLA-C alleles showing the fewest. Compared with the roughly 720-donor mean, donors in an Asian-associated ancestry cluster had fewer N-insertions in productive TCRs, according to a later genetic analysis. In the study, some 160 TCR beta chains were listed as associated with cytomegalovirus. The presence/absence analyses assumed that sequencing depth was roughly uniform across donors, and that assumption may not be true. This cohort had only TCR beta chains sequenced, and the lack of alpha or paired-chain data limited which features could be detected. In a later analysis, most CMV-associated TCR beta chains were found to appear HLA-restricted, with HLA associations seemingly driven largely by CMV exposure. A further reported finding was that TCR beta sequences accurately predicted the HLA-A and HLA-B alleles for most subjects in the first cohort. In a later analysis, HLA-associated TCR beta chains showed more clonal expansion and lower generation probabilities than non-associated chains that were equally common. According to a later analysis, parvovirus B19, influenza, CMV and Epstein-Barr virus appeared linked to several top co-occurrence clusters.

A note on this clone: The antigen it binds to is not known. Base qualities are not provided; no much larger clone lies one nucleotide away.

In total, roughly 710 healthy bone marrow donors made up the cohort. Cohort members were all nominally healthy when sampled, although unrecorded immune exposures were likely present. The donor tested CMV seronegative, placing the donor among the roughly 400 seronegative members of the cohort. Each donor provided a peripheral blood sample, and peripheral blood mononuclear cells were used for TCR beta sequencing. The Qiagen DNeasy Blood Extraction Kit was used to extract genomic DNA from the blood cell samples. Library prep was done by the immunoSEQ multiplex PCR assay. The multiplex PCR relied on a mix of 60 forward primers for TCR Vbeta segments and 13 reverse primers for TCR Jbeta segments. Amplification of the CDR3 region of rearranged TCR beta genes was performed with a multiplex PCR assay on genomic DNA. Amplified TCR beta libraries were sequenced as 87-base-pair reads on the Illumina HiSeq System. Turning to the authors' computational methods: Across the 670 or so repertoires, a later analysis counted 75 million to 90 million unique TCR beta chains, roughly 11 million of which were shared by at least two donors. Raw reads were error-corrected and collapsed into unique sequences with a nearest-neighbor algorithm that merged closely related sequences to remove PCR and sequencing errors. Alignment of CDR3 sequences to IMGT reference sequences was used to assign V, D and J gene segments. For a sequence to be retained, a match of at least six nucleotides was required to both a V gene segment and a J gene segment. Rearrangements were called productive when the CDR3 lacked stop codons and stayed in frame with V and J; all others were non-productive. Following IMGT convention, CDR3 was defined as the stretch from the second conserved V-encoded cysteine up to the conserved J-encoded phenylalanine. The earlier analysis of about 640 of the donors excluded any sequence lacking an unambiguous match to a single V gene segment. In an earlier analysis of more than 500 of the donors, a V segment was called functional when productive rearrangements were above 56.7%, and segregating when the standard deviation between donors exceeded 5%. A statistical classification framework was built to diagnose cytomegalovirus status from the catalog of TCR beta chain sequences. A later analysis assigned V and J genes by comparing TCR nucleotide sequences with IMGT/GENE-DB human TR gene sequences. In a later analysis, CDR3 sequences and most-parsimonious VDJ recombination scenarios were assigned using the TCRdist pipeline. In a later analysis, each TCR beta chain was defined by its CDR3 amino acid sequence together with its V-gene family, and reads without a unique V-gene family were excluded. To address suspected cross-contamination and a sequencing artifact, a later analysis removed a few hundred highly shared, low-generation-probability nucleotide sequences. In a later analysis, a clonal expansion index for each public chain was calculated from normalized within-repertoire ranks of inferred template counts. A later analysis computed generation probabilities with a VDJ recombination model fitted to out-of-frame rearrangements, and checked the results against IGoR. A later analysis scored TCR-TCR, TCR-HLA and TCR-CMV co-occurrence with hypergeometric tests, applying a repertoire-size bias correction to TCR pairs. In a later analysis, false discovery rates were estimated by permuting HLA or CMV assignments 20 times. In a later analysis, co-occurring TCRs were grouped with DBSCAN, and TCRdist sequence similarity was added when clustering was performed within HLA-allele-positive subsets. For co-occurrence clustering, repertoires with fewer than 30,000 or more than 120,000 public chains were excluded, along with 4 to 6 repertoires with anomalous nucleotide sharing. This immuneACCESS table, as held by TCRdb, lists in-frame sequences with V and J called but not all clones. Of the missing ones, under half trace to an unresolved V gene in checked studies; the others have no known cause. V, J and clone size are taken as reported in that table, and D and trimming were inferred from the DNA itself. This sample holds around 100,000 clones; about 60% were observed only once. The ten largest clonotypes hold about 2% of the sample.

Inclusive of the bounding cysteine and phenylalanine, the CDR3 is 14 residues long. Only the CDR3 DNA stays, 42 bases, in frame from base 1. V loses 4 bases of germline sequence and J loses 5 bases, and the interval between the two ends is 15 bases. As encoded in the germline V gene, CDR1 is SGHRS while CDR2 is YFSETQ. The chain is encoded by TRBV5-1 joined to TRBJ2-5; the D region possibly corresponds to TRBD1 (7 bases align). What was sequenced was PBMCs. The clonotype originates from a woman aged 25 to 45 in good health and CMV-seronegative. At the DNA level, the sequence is TGCGCCAGCAGCCCGGAGGGGGCGAGGGAGACCCAGTACTTC. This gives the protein CASSPEGARETQYF.